This T cell receptor beta chain is drawn from a study of long-term antiretroviral therapy in people with HIV. Sequencing relied on immunoSEQ assay v3.0, run at survey level. Assay: immunoSEQ multiplex PCR; the TCRdb copy retains only in-frame clones and omits some. Among roughly 38,000 clones listed, 80% were seen once. This TCR derives from a man under 40 with HIV. Sequenced here: unsorted PBMCs, sampled 3.4 years after starting antiretroviral therapy.

CDR3 sequence reads: CASSSPNNEQFF. For the CDR3, the DNA is TGCGCCAGCAGCTCCCCGAACAATGAGCAGTTCTTC. The chain recombines TRBV5-1 with TRBJ2-1; D uncertain. The CDR3 runs 12 residues. Germline V lookup: CDR1 SGHRS, CDR2 YFSETQ. V lost 3 bases and J 5 bases, leaving 6 bases between the germline ends.